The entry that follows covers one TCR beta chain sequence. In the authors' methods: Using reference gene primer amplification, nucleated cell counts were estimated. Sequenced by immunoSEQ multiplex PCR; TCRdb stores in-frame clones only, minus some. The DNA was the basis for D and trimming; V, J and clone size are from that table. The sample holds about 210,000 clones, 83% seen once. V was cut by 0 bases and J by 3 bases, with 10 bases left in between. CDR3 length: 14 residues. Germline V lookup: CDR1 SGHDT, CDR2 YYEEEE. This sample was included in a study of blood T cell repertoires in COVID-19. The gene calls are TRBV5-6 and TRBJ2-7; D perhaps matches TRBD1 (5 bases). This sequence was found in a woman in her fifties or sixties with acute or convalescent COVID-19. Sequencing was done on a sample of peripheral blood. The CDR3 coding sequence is TGTGCCAGCAGCTTGGGTGCAGGGATCTACGAGCAGTACTTC. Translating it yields CASSLGAGIYEQYF.